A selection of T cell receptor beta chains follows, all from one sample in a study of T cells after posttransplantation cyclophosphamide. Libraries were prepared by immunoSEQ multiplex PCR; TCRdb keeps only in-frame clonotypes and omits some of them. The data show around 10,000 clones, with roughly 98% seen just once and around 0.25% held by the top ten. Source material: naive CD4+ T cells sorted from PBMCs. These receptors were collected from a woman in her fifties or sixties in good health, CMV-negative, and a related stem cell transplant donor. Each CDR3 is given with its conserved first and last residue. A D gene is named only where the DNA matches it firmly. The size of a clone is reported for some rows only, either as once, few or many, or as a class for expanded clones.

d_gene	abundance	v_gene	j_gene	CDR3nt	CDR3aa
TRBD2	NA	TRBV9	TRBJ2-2	TGTGCCAGCAGCGTAGATCTTCTAGCGGGAGGACGGACCGGGGAGCTGTTTTTT	CASSVDLLAGGRTGELFF
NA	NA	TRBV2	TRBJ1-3	TGTGCCAGCAGTGACATCGGGTCGGGGGGAAACACCATATATTTT	CASSDIGSGGNTIYF
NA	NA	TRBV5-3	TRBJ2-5	TGTGCCAGAAGCTTGGAGAGTAAACAAGAGACCCAGTACTTC	CARSLESKQETQYF
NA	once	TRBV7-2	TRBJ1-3	TGTGCCAGCAGCACTTGGAGTGGTGGAAACACCATATATTTT	CASSTWSGGNTIYF
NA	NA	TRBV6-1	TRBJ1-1	TGTGCCAGCAGTGAATGGGGAGGAGTCACTGAAGCTTTCTTT	CASSEWGGVTEAFF
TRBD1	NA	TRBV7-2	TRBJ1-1	TGTGCCAGCAGCTTAATTGGGACAGCGAACACTGAAGCTTTCTTT	CASSLIGTANTEAFF
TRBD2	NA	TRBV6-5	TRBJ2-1	TGTGCCAGCAGGACTAGCGGGAGCAATGAGCAGTTCTTC	CASRTSGSNEQFF
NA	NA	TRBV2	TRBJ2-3	TGTGCCAGCAGTGAAGAGGGCAGGGCGGGAACAGATACGCAGTATTTT	CASSEEGRAGTDTQYF
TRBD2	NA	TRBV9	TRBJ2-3	TGTGCCAGCAGCGTGGGACTAGCGGGAGGCACAGATACGCAGTATTTT	CASSVGLAGGTDTQYF
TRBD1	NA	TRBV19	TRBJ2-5	TGTGCCAGTAGTATAGGGGACAGGGGTTCCGAGACCCAGTACTTC	CASSIGDRGSETQYF
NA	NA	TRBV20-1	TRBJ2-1	TGCAGCGTTGCGGGCGAGGATGAGCAGTTCTTC	CSVAGEDEQFF
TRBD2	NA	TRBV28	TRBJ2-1	TGTGCCAGCAGAGGGACTAGCGGGAGGAATGAGCAGTTCTTC	CASRGTSGRNEQFF
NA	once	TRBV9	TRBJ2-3	TGTGCCAGCAGCGTGGTAGGGGGTGGCACAGATACGCAGTATTTT	CASSVVGGGTDTQYF
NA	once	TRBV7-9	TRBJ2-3	TGTGCCAGCAGCTTCGGAGGGGCAGATACGCAGTATTTT	CASSFGGADTQYF
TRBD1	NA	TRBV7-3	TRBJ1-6	TGTGCCAGCAGCTTACTTGGACAGGGATCTTCACCCCTCCACTTT	CASSLLGQGSSPLHF
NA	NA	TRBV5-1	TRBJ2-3	TGCGCCAGCAGCTCGGGATCGCTCACAGATACGCAGTATTTT	CASSSGSLTDTQYF
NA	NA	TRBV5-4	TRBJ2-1	TGTGCCAGCAGCTTTGGTCGGAGCTCCTACAATGAGCAGTTCTTC	CASSFGRSSYNEQFF
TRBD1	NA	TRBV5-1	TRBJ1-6	TGCGCCAGCCATCAGGGACAGGGAATTTCACCCCTCCACTTT	CASHQGQGISPLHF
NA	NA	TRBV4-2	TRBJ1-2	TGTGCCAGCAGCCAGGAACGCCGGGACACCACAGGAGGCTACACCTTC	CASSQERRDTTGGYTF
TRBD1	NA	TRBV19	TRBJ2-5	TGTGCCAGTAGTGCCCAGACAGGGGCCCAGTACTTC	CASSAQTGAQYF
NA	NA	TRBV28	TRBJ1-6	TGTGCCAGCAGGAGTACAGGGTTTAATTCACCCCTCCACTTT	CASRSTGFNSPLHF
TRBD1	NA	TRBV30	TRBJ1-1	TGTGCCTGGGGAAGGACAGGGGGCGCAGGAACTGAAGCTTTCTTT	CAWGRTGGAGTEAFF
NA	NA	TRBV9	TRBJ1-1	TGTGCCAGCAGCGCATCGGGTGGTGAAGCTTTCTTT	CASSASGGEAFF
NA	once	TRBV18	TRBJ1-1	TGTGCCAGCTCACCCGGAGTGAACACTGAAGCTTTCTTT	CASSPGVNTEAFF
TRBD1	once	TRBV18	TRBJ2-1	TGTGCCAGCTCACCCGGGACAGGGGACAATGAGCAGTTCTTC	CASSPGTGDNEQFF
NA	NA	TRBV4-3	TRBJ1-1	TGCGCCAGCAGCCAAGATGGGGGGGGACACGACACTGAAGCTTTCTTT	CASSQDGGGHDTEAFF
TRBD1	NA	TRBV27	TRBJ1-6	TGTGCCAGCAGTCCCCGGGACAGTAATAATTCCCCCCTCCACTTT	CASSPRDSNNSPLHF
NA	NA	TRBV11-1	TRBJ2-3	TGTGCCAGCAGCTCCGGTTCTCCAGATACGCAGTATTTT	CASSSGSPDTQYF
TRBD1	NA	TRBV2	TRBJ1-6	TGTGCCAGCATACGGGACAGGGGTCTCTATAATTCCCCCCTCCACTTT	CASIRDRGLYNSPLHF
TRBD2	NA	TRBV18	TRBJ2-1	TGTGCCAGCTCACTAAGTGGACTAGCGGATAATGAGCAGTTCTTC	CASSLSGLADNEQFF
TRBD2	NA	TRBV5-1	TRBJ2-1	TGCGCCAGCAGCTTAGGGGGGACTAGCGGGCCCTACAATGAGCAGTTCTTC	CASSLGGTSGPYNEQFF
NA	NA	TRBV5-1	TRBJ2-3	TGCGCCAGCAGCTTAGCGGTTCTTTTGTCAGATACGCAGTATTTT	CASSLAVLLSDTQYF
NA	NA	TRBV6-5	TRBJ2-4	TGTGCCAGCAGACAGGGCCTAGCCAAAAACATTCAGTACTTC	CASRQGLAKNIQYF
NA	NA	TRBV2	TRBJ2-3	TGTGCCAGCCGGGCGGGAATCACAGATACGCAGTATTTT	CASRAGITDTQYF
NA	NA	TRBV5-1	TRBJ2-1	TGCGCCACCACCAGGATGACAGGGACTCTTTTAGGTACGAACAATGAGCAGTTCTTC	CATTRMTGTLLGTNNEQFF
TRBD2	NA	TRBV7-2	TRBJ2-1	TGTGCCAGCAGCTTAGCCGGGCGGGAGGTACCGTTCTTC	CASSLAGREVPFF